This TCR beta chain was observed in a study of STAT5B mutations in CD4+ large granular lymphocyte leukemia. Study observations and caveats: Patient CD4-sorted repertoires stayed more clonal than healthy ones after leukemic-clone removal. Without HLA matching, higher CD4+ than CD8+ T-LGLL clonality could reflect small sample size.

CD4+ T-LGLL patients came from Padova, Helsinki and Shinshu hematology units. CDR1 is WSHSY and CDR2 is SAAADI in the germline V gene. CDR3 length: 11 residues. This clone was picked up one time. Its specificity is unknown. One end of the junction does not line up with germline, which may come from a read error. Original methodology: The detection floor for productive clonotype frequency was 2.59 x 10-5. TCRdb's copy holds only in-frame clones and misses some; the assay was immunoSEQ multiplex PCR. V and J calls and clone size follow that table, whereas D and trimming were derived from the DNA. The table shows under 6,000 clones, with roughly 78% occurring only once.

The TCR sequence derives from a man between 65 and 85 years old with CD4+ T-cell large granular lymphocyte leukemia. Sequenced material: PBMCs. The chain uses TRBV10-2 and TRBJ2-1, with D uncertain. The CDR3 sequence: CASKYYDEQFF. The CDR3 region has the DNA TGCGCCAGCAAATACTACGATGAGCAGTTCTTC.